The 4 T cell receptor beta chains below come from one sample, sequenced in a study of spatial heterogeneity in lung cancer. Indicated time point: sample taken at primary tumor resection. Extraction of whole RNA from tumor, nontumor lung or frozen PBMC preceded unsorted sequencing. Each CDR3 protein is one row after TCRdb ran MiXCR on the 5' RACE reads. The repertoire holds about 12,000 distinct CDR3 sequences, with approximately 6.2% as singletons. Sequencing used normal lung tissue next to the tumor, obtained at surgery. These receptors all come from a male donor with early-stage non-small cell lung cancer.

As for this clonotype: A clone one base away is much larger, so this may be a read error. This chain links TRBV6-1 with TRBJ1-1, with 7 bases aligning to TRBD1. Germline V CDR1 and CDR2: MNHNS, SASEGT. This CDR3 comprises 14 residues. V shed 6 bases and J 4 bases; nucleotides not matched to a gene: 8. The DNA for the CDR3 is TGTGCCAGCAGCAAAGGGGGCGCGTCCACTGAAGCTTTCTTT. Encoded protein: CASSKGGASTEAFF.

This clonotype has at least ten counts. The chain carries TRBV20-1 and TRBJ2-1; 9 nucleotides agree with TRBD2. The trim removed 6 bases at V and 9 bases at J, leaving 12 bases unmatched. Per germline, CDR1 DFQATT and CDR2 SNEGSKA (reference sequence). The CDR3 has 14 residues. CDR3 DNA sequence: TGCAGTGCGAGCCCTAGCGGGACCTTTGGTGAGCAGTTCTTC. Protein: CSASPSGTFGEQFF.

In this sample, this clonotype turned up many times. The chain links TRBV5-6 to TRBJ2-2, with no clear D. CDR1 is SGHDT and CDR2 is YYEEEE in the germline V gene. The CDR3 length is 14 residues. The germline V and J ends were trimmed by 3 bases and 3 bases, with 9 bases remaining between them. The CDR3 bases are TGTGCCAGCAGCTACGGACGGTACACCGGGGAGCTGTTTTTT. Translation gives CASSYGRYTGELFF.

This chain links TRBV30 with TRBJ2-6, with no clear D. The CDR3 is 14 amino acids. Trimming removed 6 bases at V and 0 bases at J, with 9 bases between. CDR1 GTSNPN and CDR2 SVGIG come from the germline V gene (reference sequence). CDR3 sequence (DNA): TGTGCCTGTGATCAGGACTCTGGGGCCAACGTCCTGACTTTC. Translated: CACDQDSGANVLTF.